Listed below are T cell receptor beta chains from one sample, sequenced in a study of T cells in narcolepsy. Data came from immunoSEQ multiplex PCR; TCRdb stores just in-frame clones and leaves some out. The sample records roughly 20,000 clones, under 85% being singletons. The sequencing sample was made of memory (CD45RA-) CD4+ T cells from blood. These receptors were obtained from a human donor in good health. Both conserved end residues are part of each CDR3. D genes are given only for firm matches. Clone size is stated in some rows and not others, as once, few, many or a class when expanded.

D gene: .
J gene: TRBJ2-5
clone size: .
V gene: TRBV30
CDR3 DNA: TGTGCCTGGAGTTCGTCGTTAGAGACCCAGTACTTC
CDR3 protein: CAWSSSLETQYF

D gene: .
J gene: TRBJ2-5
clone size: .
V gene: TRBV4-3
CDR3 DNA: TGCGCCAGCAGCCAAGCGCAGAGAGAGACCCAGTACTTC
CDR3 protein: CASSQAQRETQYF

D gene: .
J gene: TRBJ2-1
clone size: .
V gene: TRBV5-8
CDR3 DNA: TGTGCCAGCGATAGGCGAGCGAGTGAGCAGTTCTTC
CDR3 protein: CASDRRASEQFF

D gene: TRBD2
J gene: TRBJ2-7
clone size: .
V gene: TRBV25-1
CDR3 DNA: TGTGCCAGCAGTGAAGCGGGGGGGCCCCACGAGCAGTACTTC
CDR3 protein: CASSEAGGPHEQYF

D gene: TRBD1
J gene: TRBJ1-4
clone size: .
V gene: TRBV4-3
CDR3 DNA: TGCGCCAGCAGCCAAGATAACAGGGGAGAAGAAAAACTGTTTTTT
CDR3 protein: CASSQDNRGEEKLFF

D gene: .
J gene: TRBJ1-5
clone size: few
V gene: TRBV5-8
CDR3 DNA: TGTGCCAGCAGCTTCCAGGACAATCAGCCCCAGCATTTT
CDR3 protein: CASSFQDNQPQHF

D gene: .
J gene: TRBJ1-2
clone size: .
V gene: TRBV5-1
CDR3 DNA: TGCGCCAGCAGCTTGGAACCGGAGAACTATGGCTACACCTTC
CDR3 protein: CASSLEPENYGYTF

D gene: .
J gene: TRBJ2-3
clone size: .
V gene: TRBV2
CDR3 DNA: TGTGCCAGCAGTGAGAGGGACGGAACACAATATACGCAGTATTTT
CDR3 protein: CASSERDGTQYTQYF

D gene: .
J gene: TRBJ1-4
clone size: .
V gene: TRBV6-5
CDR3 DNA: TGTGCCAGCAGTTACTCCAGTAATGAAAAACTGTTTTTT
CDR3 protein: CASSYSSNEKLFF

D gene: .
J gene: TRBJ2-7
clone size: .
V gene: TRBV5-4
CDR3 DNA: TGCGCCAGCAGCCAAGAAGGGAGGCAGGCAATCTACGAGCAGTACTTC
CDR3 protein: CASSQEGRQAIYEQYF

D gene: .
J gene: TRBJ1-1
clone size: .
V gene: TRBV19
CDR3 DNA: TGTGCCAGTAGGGACTTTGAGGGGGGGATGAACACTGAAGCTTTCTTT
CDR3 protein: CASRDFEGGMNTEAFF

D gene: .
J gene: TRBJ2-2
clone size: .
V gene: TRBV11-3
CDR3 DNA: TGTGCCAGCAGCTTAAGTTACGGGGAGCTTTTTTTT
CDR3 protein: CASSLSYGELFF

D gene: .
J gene: TRBJ1-5
clone size: .
V gene: TRBV5-1
CDR3 DNA: TGCGCCAGCAGCTCCTTGGGGGGAAATCAGCCCCAGCATTTT
CDR3 protein: CASSSLGGNQPQHF

D gene: .
J gene: TRBJ1-1
clone size: .
V gene: TRBV30
CDR3 DNA: TGTGCCTGGAGTTGGGGTAACACTGAAGCTTTCTTT
CDR3 protein: CAWSWGNTEAFF

D gene: .
J gene: TRBJ2-5
clone size: .
V gene: TRBV2
CDR3 DNA: TGTGCCAGCATTACCCCGGGGCAGGGAGAGACCCAGTACTTC
CDR3 protein: CASITPGQGETQYF

D gene: TRBD1
J gene: TRBJ2-7
clone size: .
V gene: TRBV13
CDR3 DNA: TGTGCCAGCAGCCTTCGGGCCGGACAGGGTTTTTACGAGCAGTACTTC
CDR3 protein: CASSLRAGQGFYEQYF

D gene: .
J gene: TRBJ2-7
clone size: .
V gene: TRBV6-6
CDR3 DNA: TGTGCCAGCAGACACAATTCGGACCTCGCCGAGCAGTACTTC
CDR3 protein: CASRHNSDLAEQYF

D gene: .
J gene: TRBJ1-6
clone size: .
V gene: TRBV28
CDR3 DNA: TGTGCCAGCAGATACCCCGGGGGGAACAATTCACCCCTCCACTTT
CDR3 protein: CASRYPGGNNSPLHF

D gene: .
J gene: TRBJ1-2
clone size: .
V gene: TRBV18
CDR3 DNA: TGTGCCAGCTCACCACGGGACATGCCCAACTATGGCTACACCTTC
CDR3 protein: CASSPRDMPNYGYTF

D gene: TRBD2
J gene: TRBJ2-7
clone size: .
V gene: TRBV9
CDR3 DNA: TGTGCCAGCAGCCTAGGGGAGGGTTTCTCCTACGAGCAGTACTTC
CDR3 protein: CASSLGEGFSYEQYF

D gene: .
J gene: TRBJ1-5
clone size: .
V gene: TRBV2
CDR3 DNA: TGTGCCAGCAGCCGGGACCAGGTGAATCAGCCCCAGCATTTT
CDR3 protein: CASSRDQVNQPQHF

D gene: .
J gene: TRBJ2-6
clone size: .
V gene: TRBV12-5
CDR3 DNA: TGTGCTAGTGCCCCGGGCCGGGAAAGCTCTGGGGCCAACGTCCTGACTTTC
CDR3 protein: CASAPGRESSGANVLTF

D gene: .
J gene: TRBJ2-7
clone size: .
V gene: TRBV21-1
CDR3 DNA: TGTGCCAGCCTCGCCCCGAGGGGCAGGGGGCATGGGTACGAGCAGTACTTC
CDR3 protein: CASLAPRGRGHGYEQYF

D gene: TRBD2
J gene: TRBJ2-2
clone size: .
V gene: TRBV28
CDR3 DNA: TGTGCCAGCAGTTTTATGGTTGGCGGGAGCACCGGGGAGCTGCTTTTT
CDR3 protein: CASSFMVGGSTGELLF

D gene: TRBD1
J gene: TRBJ1-6
clone size: .
V gene: TRBV9
CDR3 DNA: TGTGCCAGCAGCCCCGACAGGGCGGGCTCACCCCTCCACTTT
CDR3 protein: CASSPDRAGSPLHF

D gene: .
J gene: TRBJ1-5
clone size: .
V gene: TRBV6-1
CDR3 DNA: TGTGCCAGCAGCCGGGACCGCGGGCGGCCCCAGCATTTT
CDR3 protein: CASSRDRGRPQHF

D gene: TRBD1
J gene: TRBJ1-1
clone size: .
V gene: TRBV28
CDR3 DNA: TGTGCCAGCAGTTTACCAGGACAGGGGGCAGGTAGGGACACTGAAGCTTTCTTT
CDR3 protein: CASSLPGQGAGRDTEAFF

D gene: .
J gene: TRBJ2-7
clone size: few
V gene: TRBV5-6
CDR3 DNA: TGTGCCAGCAGCTTGGGGGGGTTGTACGAGCAGTACTTC
CDR3 protein: CASSLGGLYEQYF

D gene: .
J gene: TRBJ2-7
clone size: .
V gene: TRBV11-3
CDR3 DNA: TGTGCCAGCAGCTCCCTCCCCGGGAACGAGCAGTACTTC
CDR3 protein: CASSSLPGNEQYF

D gene: .
J gene: TRBJ2-7
clone size: .
V gene: TRBV5-1
CDR3 DNA: TGCGCCAGCAAAATGGACGGGAGCTCCTACGAGCAGTACTTC
CDR3 protein: CASKMDGSSYEQYF

D gene: .
J gene: TRBJ1-4
clone size: .
V gene: TRBV7-2
CDR3 DNA: TGTGCCAGCAGCTTAACATATGGGGAAAAACTGTTTTTT
CDR3 protein: CASSLTYGEKLFF

D gene: .
J gene: TRBJ1-5
clone size: .
V gene: TRBV5-6
CDR3 DNA: TGTGCCAGCAGCTTAGCTTTGGGAAGTCACAATCAGCCCCAGCATTTT
CDR3 protein: CASSLALGSHNQPQHF

D gene: TRBD2
J gene: TRBJ2-1
clone size: .
V gene: TRBV30
CDR3 DNA: TGTGCCTGCCCTCGAGCGGGAGGTGGGTATAATGAGCAGTTCTTC
CDR3 protein: CACPRAGGGYNEQFF

D gene: .
J gene: TRBJ2-1
clone size: .
V gene: TRBV4-3
CDR3 DNA: TGCGCCAGCAGCCCGGCAAAGGCGGGTGAGCAGTTCTTC
CDR3 protein: CASSPAKAGEQFF

D gene: .
J gene: TRBJ2-3
clone size: .
V gene: TRBV9
CDR3 DNA: TGTGCCAGCAGCATACAGCAGCCAGATACGCAGTATTTT
CDR3 protein: CASSIQQPDTQYF

D gene: .
J gene: TRBJ1-2
clone size: once
V gene: TRBV25-1
CDR3 DNA: TGTGCCAGCAGTGAACATGGCTACACCTTC
CDR3 protein: CASSEHGYTF

D gene: .
J gene: TRBJ1-6
clone size: .
V gene: TRBV5-4
CDR3 DNA: TGTGCCAGCAGCTTGGGCTCCTATAATTCACCCCTCCACTTT
CDR3 protein: CASSLGSYNSPLHF

D gene: TRBD1
J gene: TRBJ1-3
clone size: .
V gene: TRBV7-2
CDR3 DNA: TGTGCCAGCAGCTTGGCCGGGACAGGGACCTCTGGAAACACCATATATTTT
CDR3 protein: CASSLAGTGTSGNTIYF

D gene: TRBD1
J gene: TRBJ2-7
clone size: .
V gene: TRBV10-1
CDR3 DNA: TGCGCCAGCACTTCACCGGGACAGGTCTCCTACGAGCAGTACTTC
CDR3 protein: CASTSPGQVSYEQYF

D gene: TRBD1
J gene: TRBJ2-3
clone size: .
V gene: TRBV19
CDR3 DNA: TGTGCCAGTACGGGCAGGGGGAGTACAGATACGCAGTATTTT
CDR3 protein: CASTGRGSTDTQYF

D gene: .
J gene: TRBJ1-1
clone size: few
V gene: TRBV6-6
CDR3 DNA: TGTGCCAGCAGTTACTCGGGCCTGAACACTGAAGCTTTCTTT
CDR3 protein: CASSYSGLNTEAFF

D gene: .
J gene: TRBJ1-5
clone size: .
V gene: TRBV20-1
CDR3 DNA: TGCAGTGCTGAGGGCAATCAGCCCCAGCATTTT
CDR3 protein: CSAEGNQPQHF

D gene: TRBD2
J gene: TRBJ2-7
clone size: .
V gene: TRBV10-1
CDR3 DNA: TGCGCCAGCAGTGTAGTAGCGGGGGGACCTACCTACGAGCAGTACTTC
CDR3 protein: CASSVVAGGPTYEQYF

D gene: .
J gene: TRBJ2-1
clone size: .
V gene: TRBV11-3
CDR3 DNA: TGTGCCAGCAGCCTAGATGGCGGCGGGGTTCCCTACAATGAGCAGTTCTTC
CDR3 protein: CASSLDGGGVPYNEQFF

D gene: .
J gene: TRBJ2-7
clone size: .
V gene: TRBV9
CDR3 DNA: TGTGCCAGCAGCGTCCGGGACCAATCCTACGAGCAGTACTTC
CDR3 protein: CASSVRDQSYEQYF

D gene: TRBD1
J gene: TRBJ2-7
clone size: .
V gene: TRBV25-1
CDR3 DNA: TGTGCCAGCAGTGAAAATCTCGGGACAGGGAGTTACGAGCAGTACTTC
CDR3 protein: CASSENLGTGSYEQYF

D gene: .
J gene: TRBJ1-4
clone size: .
V gene: TRBV7-8
CDR3 DNA: TGTGCCAGCAGCTTAAATGGAGGCGTTTGGGAAAAACTGTTTTTT
CDR3 protein: CASSLNGGVWEKLFF

D gene: .
J gene: TRBJ2-7
clone size: .
V gene: TRBV5-4
CDR3 DNA: TGTGCCAGCAGCTTGGCCACGACCTACGAGCAGTACTTC
CDR3 protein: CASSLATTYEQYF

D gene: TRBD1
J gene: TRBJ1-5
clone size: .
V gene: TRBV19
CDR3 DNA: TGTGCCAGTAGTATTGCGGACAGGGGAGATCAGCCCCAGCATTTT
CDR3 protein: CASSIADRGDQPQHF

D gene: .
J gene: TRBJ2-3
clone size: .
V gene: TRBV18
CDR3 DNA: TGTGCCAGCTCACCATCTGGGACAGATACGCAGTATTTT
CDR3 protein: CASSPSGTDTQYF